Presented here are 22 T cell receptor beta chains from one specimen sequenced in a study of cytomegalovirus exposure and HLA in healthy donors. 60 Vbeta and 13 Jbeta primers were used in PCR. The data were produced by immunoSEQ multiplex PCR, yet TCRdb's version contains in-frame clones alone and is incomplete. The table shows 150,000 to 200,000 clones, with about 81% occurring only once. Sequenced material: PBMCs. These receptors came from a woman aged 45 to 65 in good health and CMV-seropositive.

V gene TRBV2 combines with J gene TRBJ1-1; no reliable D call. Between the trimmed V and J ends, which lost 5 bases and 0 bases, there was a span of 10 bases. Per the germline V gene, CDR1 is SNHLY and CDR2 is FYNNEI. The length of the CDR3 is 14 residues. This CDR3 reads CASSNSNLNTEAFF. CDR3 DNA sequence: TGTGCCAGCAGTAACTCAAACTTGAACACTGAAGCTTTCTTT.

Written as DNA, the CDR3 is TGTGCCAGCAGCTTAACCGCACAGCCGAACACTGAAGCTTTCTTT. Its translation: CASSLTAQPNTEAFF. The chain has TRBV7-9 and TRBJ1-1, with D hard to call. Germline V gives CDR1 SEHNR, CDR2 FQNEAQ (reference sequence). Trimming removed 2 bases at V and 1 base at J, with 11 bases between. CDR3 length: 15 amino acids.

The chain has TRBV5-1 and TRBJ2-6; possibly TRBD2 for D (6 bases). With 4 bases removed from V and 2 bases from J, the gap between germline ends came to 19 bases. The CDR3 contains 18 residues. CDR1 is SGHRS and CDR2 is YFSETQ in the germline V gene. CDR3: CASSLLGGGAPGANVLTF. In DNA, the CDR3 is TGCGCCAGCAGCCTCCTCGGGGGTGGGGCGCCTGGGGCCAACGTCCTGACTTTC.

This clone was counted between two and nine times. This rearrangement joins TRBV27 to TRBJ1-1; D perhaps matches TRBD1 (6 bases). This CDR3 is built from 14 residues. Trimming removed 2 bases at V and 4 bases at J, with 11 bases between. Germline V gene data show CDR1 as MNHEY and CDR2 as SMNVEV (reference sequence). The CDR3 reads CASSLGGAITEAFF. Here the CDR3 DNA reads TGTGCCAGCAGTTTAGGGGGGGCGATCACTGAAGCTTTCTTT.

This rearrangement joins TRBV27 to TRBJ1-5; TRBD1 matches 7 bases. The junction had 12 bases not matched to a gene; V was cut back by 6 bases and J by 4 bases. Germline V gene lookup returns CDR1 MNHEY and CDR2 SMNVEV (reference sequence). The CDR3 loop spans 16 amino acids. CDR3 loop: CASRSGQPGSNQPQHF. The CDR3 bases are TGTGCCAGCAGGTCGGGACAGCCTGGTTCAAATCAGCCCCAGCATTTT.

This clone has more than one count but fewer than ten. The chain's CDR3 is CAIGQGPANTGELFF. Here the CDR3 DNA reads TGTGCCATCGGTCAGGGGCCCGCGAACACCGGGGAGCTGTTTTTT. The chain couples TRBV10-3 to TRBJ2-2; D is possibly TRBD1 (6 bases). Trimming took off 8 bases at V and 0 bases at J, with 13 bases between the two ends. Germline V gene data show CDR1 as ENHRY and CDR2 as SYGVKD. This CDR3 spans 15 amino acids.

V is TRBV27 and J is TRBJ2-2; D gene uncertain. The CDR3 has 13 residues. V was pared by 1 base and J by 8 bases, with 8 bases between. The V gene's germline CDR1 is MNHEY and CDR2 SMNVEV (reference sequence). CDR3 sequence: CASSLFARGELFF. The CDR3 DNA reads TGTGCCAGCAGTTTATTTGCTAGAGGGGAGCTGTTTTTT.

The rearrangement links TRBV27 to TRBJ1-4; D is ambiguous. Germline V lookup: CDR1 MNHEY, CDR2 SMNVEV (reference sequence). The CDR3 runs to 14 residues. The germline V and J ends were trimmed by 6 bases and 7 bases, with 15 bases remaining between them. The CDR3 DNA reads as TGTGCCAGCAGCCCCACCTTAAGGAGTGAAAAACTGTTTTTT. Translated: CASSPTLRSEKLFF.

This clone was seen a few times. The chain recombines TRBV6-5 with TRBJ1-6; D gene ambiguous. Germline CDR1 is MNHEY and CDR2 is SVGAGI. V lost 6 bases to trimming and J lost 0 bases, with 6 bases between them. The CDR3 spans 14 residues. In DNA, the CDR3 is TGTGCCAGCAGGGGCTTCTCCTATAATTCACCCCTCCACTTT. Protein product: CASRGFSYNSPLHF.

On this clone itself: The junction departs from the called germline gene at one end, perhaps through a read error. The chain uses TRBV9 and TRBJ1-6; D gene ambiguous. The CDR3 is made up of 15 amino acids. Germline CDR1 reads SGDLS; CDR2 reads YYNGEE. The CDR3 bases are TGTGCCAGCAGCGTAGCGGGGTCCTTTAATTCACCCCTCCACTTT. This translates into CASSVAGSFNSPLHF.

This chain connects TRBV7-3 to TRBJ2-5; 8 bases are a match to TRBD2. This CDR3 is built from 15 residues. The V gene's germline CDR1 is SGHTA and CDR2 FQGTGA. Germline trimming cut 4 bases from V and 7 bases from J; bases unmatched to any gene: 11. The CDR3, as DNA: TGTGCCAGCAGCTATAGCGGGACCGGGGTAGGGACCCAGTACTTC. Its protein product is CASSYSGTGVGTQYF.

CDR3 DNA sequence: TGTGCCAGTAGTTGGGAGGGCTCAGATACGCAGTATTTT. It translates to CASSWEGSDTQYF. J is TRBJ2-3 and V is TRBV19, with 7 nucleotides matching TRBD2. Germline V gene data show CDR1 as LNHDA and CDR2 as SQIVND (reference sequence). This CDR3 region has 13 residues. Germline trimming cut 5 bases from V and 4 bases from J; bases unmatched to any gene: 3.

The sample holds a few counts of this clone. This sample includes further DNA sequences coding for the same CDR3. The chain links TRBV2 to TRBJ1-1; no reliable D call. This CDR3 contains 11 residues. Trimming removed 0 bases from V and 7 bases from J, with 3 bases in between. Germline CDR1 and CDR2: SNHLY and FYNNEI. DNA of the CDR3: TGTGCCAGCAGTGAAGCCGGTGAAGCTTTCTTT. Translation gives CASSEAGEAFF.

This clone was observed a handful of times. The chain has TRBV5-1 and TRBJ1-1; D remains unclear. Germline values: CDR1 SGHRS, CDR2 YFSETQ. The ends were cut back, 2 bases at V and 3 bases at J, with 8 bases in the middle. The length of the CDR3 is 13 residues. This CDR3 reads CASSFTQHTEAFF. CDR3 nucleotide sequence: TGCGCCAGCAGCTTCACACAGCACACTGAAGCTTTCTTT.

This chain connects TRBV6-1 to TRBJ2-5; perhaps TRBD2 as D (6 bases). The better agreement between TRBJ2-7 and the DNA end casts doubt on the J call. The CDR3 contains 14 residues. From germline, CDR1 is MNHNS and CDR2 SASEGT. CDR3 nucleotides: TGTGCCAGCAGGCGGGACGCCCTCTCCTACGAGCAGTACTTC. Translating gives CASRRDALSYEQYF.

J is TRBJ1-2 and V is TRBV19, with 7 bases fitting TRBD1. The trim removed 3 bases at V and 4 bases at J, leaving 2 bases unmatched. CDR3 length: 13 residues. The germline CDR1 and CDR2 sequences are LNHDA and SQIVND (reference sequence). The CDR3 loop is CASSMTGSYGYTF. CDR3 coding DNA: TGTGCCAGTAGTATGACAGGGAGCTATGGCTACACCTTC.

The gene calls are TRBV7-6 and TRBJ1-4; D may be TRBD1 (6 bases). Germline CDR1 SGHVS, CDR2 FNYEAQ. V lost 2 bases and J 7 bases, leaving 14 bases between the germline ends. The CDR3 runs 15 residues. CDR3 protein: CASSLLPGATEKLFF. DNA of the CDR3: TGTGCCAGCAGCTTATTGCCAGGGGCGACTGAAAAACTGTTTTTT.

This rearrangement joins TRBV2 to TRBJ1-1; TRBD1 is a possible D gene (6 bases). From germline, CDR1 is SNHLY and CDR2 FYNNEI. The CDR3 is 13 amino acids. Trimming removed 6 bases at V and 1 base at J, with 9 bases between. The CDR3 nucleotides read TGTGCCAGCAGAAGAGGGGGGAACACTGAAGCTTTCTTT. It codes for CASRRGGNTEAFF.

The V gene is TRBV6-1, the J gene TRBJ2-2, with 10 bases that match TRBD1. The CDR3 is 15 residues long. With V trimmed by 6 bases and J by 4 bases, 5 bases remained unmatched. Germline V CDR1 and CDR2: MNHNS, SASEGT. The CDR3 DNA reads TGTGCCAGCAGCTCAAGGACAGGGGGCACCGGGGAGCTGTTTTTT. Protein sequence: CASSSRTGGTGELFF.

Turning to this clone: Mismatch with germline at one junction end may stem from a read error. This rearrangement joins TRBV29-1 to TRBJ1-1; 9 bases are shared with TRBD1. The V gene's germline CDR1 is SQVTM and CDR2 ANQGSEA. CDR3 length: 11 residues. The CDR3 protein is CSVTTRDRDLF. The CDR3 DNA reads TGCAGCGTAACTACCCGGGACAGGGACCTCTTT.

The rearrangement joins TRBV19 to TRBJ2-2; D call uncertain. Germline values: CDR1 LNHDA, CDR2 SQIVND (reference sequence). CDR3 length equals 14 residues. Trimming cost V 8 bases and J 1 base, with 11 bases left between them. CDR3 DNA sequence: TGTGCCAGTCAGGCAGGCAAGAACACCGGGGAGCTGTTTTTT. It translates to CASQAGKNTGELFF.

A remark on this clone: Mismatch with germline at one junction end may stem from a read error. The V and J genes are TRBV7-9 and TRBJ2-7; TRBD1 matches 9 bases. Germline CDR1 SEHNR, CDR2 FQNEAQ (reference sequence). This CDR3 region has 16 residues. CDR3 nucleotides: TGTTCCAGCAGCCCCGGTCCCGGGACAGGGACCTACGAGCAGTACTTC. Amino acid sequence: CSSSPGPGTGTYEQYF.